The 30 T cell receptor beta chains given below trace back to one sample, sequenced in a study of tumor and adjacent non-tumor tissue in lung cancer. Three rounds of nested PCR, following a modified ARM-PCR protocol, produced the TCRbeta library. MiXCR, run by TCRdb on the multiplex PCR reads, gives a single entry per CDR3 protein. The sample comprises 120,000 or so distinct CDR3 sequences, over 65% of which are singletons, and 9.5% to 15% rests with the top ten. No cell sorting was done before RNA was extracted from the tissue. Source material: lung tumor tissue. All receptors derive from a man aged 25-40 years with non-small cell lung cancer.

Details on this clonotype: A read error may explain this, as a much larger clone is one base away. The chain joins TRBV20-1 to TRBJ1-1; D remains ambiguous. Germline lookup yields CDR1 DFQATT and CDR2 SNEGSKA (reference sequence). This CDR3 is 11 amino acids long. V shed 7 bases and J shed 7 bases, with 13 bases lying between them. In DNA form, the CDR3 reads TGCAGTGTTACGCCGGGATTTGAAGCTTTCTTT. It encodes CSVTPGFEAFF.

Only a few counts were recorded for this clonotype. This rearrangement joins TRBV7-9 to TRBJ2-7; D call uncertain. Looked up from germline, CDR1 is SEHNR and CDR2 is FQNEAQ (reference sequence). CDR3 length: 11 residues. V was trimmed by 4 bases and J by 7 bases, leaving 8 bases between them. This CDR3 is CASSSQAEQYF. The CDR3 DNA sequence: TGTGCCAGCAGCTCTCAGGCGGAGCAGTACTTC.

To note about this clonotype: A much bigger clone sits one base away, suggesting this may be a read error. Without the conserved terminal phenylalanine or tryptophan, this CDR3 likely stems from a read error. The J gene is TRBJ2-7, the V gene TRBV10-3, with TRBD1 identical over 8 bases. The CDR3 loop spans 12 amino acids. With 10 bases clipped from V and 3 bases from J, the junction kept 5 bases outside the gene matches. Germline CDR1 ENHRY, CDR2 SYGVKD. The chain's CDR3 is CATQGEYYEQYS. Here the CDR3 DNA reads TGTGCCACACAGGGGGAGTACTACGAGCAGTACTCC.

The chain uses TRBV7-9 and TRBJ2-7; D gene unclear. Germline V lookup: CDR1 SEHNR, CDR2 FQNEAQ (reference sequence). The ends were cut back, 5 bases at V and 5 bases at J, with 16 bases in the middle. The CDR3 extends over 14 amino acids. This CDR3 reads CASSHLPPRHEQYF. Written as DNA, the CDR3 is TGTGCCAGCAGCCACCTCCCGCCACGCCACGAGCAGTACTTC.

Turning to this clonotype: A much larger clone differs by one base, so this may be a read error. The chain uses TRBV29-1 and TRBJ1-1; TRBD1 might be the D (6 bases). V dropped 7 bases and J dropped 0 bases, with 15 bases sitting between them. This CDR3 region has 14 residues. Germline V lookup: CDR1 SQVTM, CDR2 ANQGSEA. CDR3 bases: TGCAGCGGAGCCAGACAGGCCCTGAACACTGAAGCTTTCTTT. As protein: CSGARQALNTEAFF. The full variable domain, in which reference TRBV29-1 and TRBJ1-1 provide the parts outside the CDR3, is SAVISQKPSRDICQRGTSLTIQCQVDSQVTMMFWYRQQPGQSLTLIATANQGSEATYESGFVIDKFPISRPNLTFSTLTVSNMSPEDSSIYLCSGARQALNTEAFFGQGTRLTVV.

As regards this clonotype: An end of the junction differs from the germline gene, which may be a read error. The chain couples TRBV29-1 to TRBJ2-2, with D perhaps given as TRBD1 or TRBD2 (5 bases each). Germline-derived CDR1 and CDR2 are SQVTM and ANQGSEA. The CDR3 runs to 11 residues. As DNA, the CDR3 is TGCGGCGTTCGGGACCCCGGGGAGCCGTTTTTT. Its protein product is CGVRDPGEPFF.

V is TRBV11-3 and J is TRBJ2-2, with D possibly called TRBD1 or TRBD2 (5 bases each). Trimming stripped 9 bases from V and 5 bases from J, with 25 bases between. The CDR3 contains 17 residues. Germline values: CDR1 SGHNT, CDR2 YENEEA. CDR3 DNA: TGTGCCAGTAACTTAAGAGTCGGGACCTTTCGAACCGGGGAGCTGTTTTTT. Protein product: CASNLRVGTFRTGELFF.

About this clonotype: It may be a read error: a sequence one base away is much more abundant. This chain connects TRBV6-5 to TRBJ1-1; tentative D call: TRBD1 (5 bases). The germline gives CDR1 MNHEY, CDR2 SVGAGI. This CDR3 has 14 residues. With 8 bases removed from V and 4 bases from J, the gap between germline ends came to 17 bases. The CDR3 nucleotides are TGTGCCAGCGGCCCGCTCAGGGAGGCCACTGAAGCTTTCTTT. Residues: CASGPLREATEAFF.

Concerning this clonotype itself: It may be a read error: a sequence one base away is much more abundant. The chain employs TRBV6-1 and TRBJ2-3; TRBD2 agrees at 10 bases. Trimming took 2 bases from V and 1 from J; bases not matched to a gene: 3. Germline-derived CDR1 and CDR2 are MNHNS and SASEGT. This CDR3 spans 16 amino acids. Written as DNA, the CDR3 is TGTGCCAGCAGTGAACGTCTAGCGGGGGGCACAGATACGCAGTATTTT. Its protein is CASSERLAGGTDTQYF.

As concerns this clonotype: Sequence at one end of the junction differs from germline and may be a read error. The V gene is TRBV20-1, the J gene TRBJ2-7, with D perhaps TRBD1 (7 bases). The CDR3 is made up of 12 amino acids. Germline V gives CDR1 DFQATT, CDR2 SNEGSKA (reference sequence). The CDR3 loop is CSTRLSGGEQYF. The CDR3, as DNA: TGCAGTACTAGGCTGTCAGGGGGGGAGCAGTACTTC.

In regard to this clonotype: A much larger clone lies a single base off, so this may be a read error. V is TRBV6-2 or TRBV6-3 and J is TRBJ2-3, with a tentative D call TRBD2 (5 bases). Germline CDR1 is MNHEY and CDR2 is SVGEGT. The CDR3 length is 14 residues. CDR3 in DNA: TGTGCCTGCAGTCTGGGCTGGACTCGGGATACGCAGTATTTT. Translated: CACSLGWTRDTQYF.

Concerning this clonotype: A much larger clone lies a single base off, so this may be a read error. The chain links TRBV20-1 to TRBJ2-3, with 10 bases identical to TRBD2. The CDR3 totals 15 residues. Germline CDR1 DFQATT, CDR2 SNEGSKA (reference sequence). CDR3 region: CGAILGAGGIDTQYF. The DNA of the CDR3 is TGCGGTGCTATCCTAGGAGCGGGGGGGATAGATACGCAGTATTTT.

In the case of this clonotype: Since the CDR3 does not end with the conserved phenylalanine or tryptophan, this likely comes from a read error. No DNA is shown, since the ends of the CDR3 on it are uncertain; the CDR3 is the one TCRdb lists. The chain uses TRBV4-1 and TRBJ2-4; the D call in the table, TRBD2, was not verified against the DNA. With termini counted, the CDR3 has 15 amino acids. The V gene's germline CDR1 is MGHRA and CDR2 YSYEKL. CDR3 protein: CASSQTGGPKNIRYL.

Of note for this clonotype: The germline gene is not matched at one end of the junction; a read error may be the cause. This chain connects TRBV29-1 to TRBJ2-3, with D perhaps TRBD1 (5 bases). The CDR3 is 14 residues long. Per germline, CDR1 SQVTM and CDR2 ANQGSEA. The CDR3 nucleotides are TGCAGCGTTACCCGGGCCAGGGAACTGGATACGCAGTGTTTT. It codes for CSVTRARELDTQCF.

To note about this clonotype: A much larger clone is a single base away; this may be a read error. The CDR3 DNA sequence: TGCAGTGCATACAGGGGTGCTGGAACTGAAGCTCTCTTT. It encodes CSAYRGAGTEALF. The chain recombines TRBV20-1 with TRBJ1-1; 7 positions agree with TRBD1. Germline CDR1 is DFQATT and CDR2 is SNEGSKA (reference sequence). The CDR3 runs 13 residues.

This clonotype showed up many times. The V call is TRBV30, the J call TRBJ2-6, with 9 bases matching TRBD2. Germline V gene data show CDR1 as GTSNPN and CDR2 as SVGIG (reference sequence). The CDR3 covers 19 residues. V lost 0 bases to trimming and J lost 0 bases; unmatched junction nucleotides: 9. Written as DNA, the CDR3 is TGTGCCTGGAGTGTGGGGGCTAGCGGGGTAACCTCTGGGGCCAACGTCCTGACTTTC. Its translation is CAWSVGASGVTSGANVLTF.

A remark on this clonotype: The junction and the germline gene differ at one end; a read error may be behind it. The chain is built from TRBV11-3 and TRBJ2-3; D is possibly TRBD2 (7 bases). The CDR3 has 16 residues. Germline V lookup: CDR1 SGHNT, CDR2 YENEEA. The CDR3 loop is CASSSPDRGDTDMQYF. DNA for the CDR3: TGTGCCAGCAGTTCCCCAGATCGGGGGGACACAGATATGCAGTATTTT.

This sequence joins TRBV4-1 and TRBJ2-3; D remains ambiguous. The V and J ends lost 0 bases and 2 bases respectively, with 3 bases between them. The germline V gene encodes CDR1 MGHRA and CDR2 YSYEKL. The length of the CDR3 is 13 residues. CDR3 sequence reads: CASSQDFTDTQYF. The DNA of the CDR3 is TGCGCCAGCAGCCAAGACTTCACAGATACGCAGTATTTT.

Regarding this clonotype: One junction end disagrees with the germline gene, perhaps due to a read error. V gene TRBV4-2 combines with J gene TRBJ2-7, with 10 bases that match TRBD1. The CDR3 spans 15 residues. Germline loops: CDR1 LGHNA, CDR2 YNFKEQ. The CDR3 sequence: CANSHQGTGDYEQYF. In DNA form, the CDR3 reads TGTGCCAACAGCCATCAGGGGACAGGGGACTACGAGCAGTACTTC.

As for this clonotype: Its ends do not fully match the called genes, so a read error is possible. The chain carries TRBV11-2 and TRBJ2-1; D possibly corresponds to TRBD2 (6 bases). Germline-derived CDR1 and CDR2 are SGHAT and FQNNGV. This CDR3 spans 15 amino acids. The CDR3 spells CASSDLATTYNEQSF. In nucleotides, the CDR3 is TGTGCCAGCAGCGATCTAGCGACAACATACAATGAGCAGTCCTTC.

On this clonotype itself: The junction departs from the called germline gene at one end, perhaps through a read error. This sequence joins TRBV5-6 and TRBJ2-3; 10 bases match TRBD2. Per the germline V gene, CDR1 is SGHDT and CDR2 is YYEEEE. This CDR3 is 16 amino acids long. The CDR3 is CATSLPSGSPTDMQYF. The CDR3 bases are TGTGCCACCAGCTTGCCTAGCGGGAGCCCCACAGATATGCAGTATTTT.

In regard to this clonotype: This may stem from a read error, because a much larger clone lies one nucleotide away. V usage is TRBV5-1 and J usage is TRBJ2-7; tentatively, D is TRBD1 (5 bases). Germline loops: CDR1 SGHRS, CDR2 YFSETQ. With 2 bases removed from V and 6 bases from J, the gap between germline ends came to 9 bases. The CDR3 consists of 12 residues. CDR3 sequence reads: CASSFRGGEQYF. The CDR3 coding sequence is TGCGCCAGCAGCTTTAGGGGCGGCGAGCAGTACTTC.

Points on this clonotype: Since the CDR3 does not end with the conserved phenylalanine or tryptophan, this likely comes from a read error. No DNA is shown, since the ends of the CDR3 on it are uncertain; the CDR3 is the one TCRdb lists. This sequence joins TRBV7-9 and TRBJ2-5; the table calls TRBD2, which could not be checked here. A total of 17 residues make up the CDR3, ends included. Germline V gene sequence: CDR1 SEHNR, CDR2 FQNEAQ (reference sequence). CDR3 amino acids: CASSLDWTSGGVETRYL.

Only one count was recorded for this clonotype. This sequence joins TRBV29-1 and TRBJ2-1, with 8 bases aligning to TRBD2. Germline V gene lookup returns CDR1 SQVTM and CDR2 ANQGSEA. Unmatched junction bases numbered 9, after V lost 5 bases and J lost 6 bases. The CDR3 is made up of 14 amino acids. The CDR3 DNA sequence: TGCAGCGTTAATGGCGGGGGGCGGGTCAATGAGCAGTTCTTC. It yields the protein CSVNGGGRVNEQFF.

This clonotype was observed a single time. The gene calls are TRBV7-8 and TRBJ2-7; maybe TRBD2 (6 bases). TRBJ2-1 explains the end of the DNA better; the J call may be wrong. Germline CDR1 reads SGHVS; CDR2 reads FQNEAQ. The CDR3 is 14 amino acids. In DNA, the CDR3 is TGTGCCAGCACCCTCGCGGAAGCGGACTACGAGCAGTTCTTC. It specifies CASTLAEADYEQFF.

This clonotype showed up many times. The chain links TRBV29-1 to TRBJ2-5, with 11 bases identical to TRBD1. The CDR3 totals 13 residues. The V and J ends lost 2 bases and 7 bases, in that order; junction bases with no gene match: 3. Germline assignment: CDR1 SQVTM and CDR2 ANQGSEA. CDR3 protein: CSVESGTGGTQYF. CDR3 nucleotides: TGCAGCGTTGAAAGTGGGACAGGGGGGACCCAGTACTTC.

As regards this clonotype: The junction does not match germline at one end; this may be a read error. The chain couples TRBV4-3 to TRBJ1-1; D call uncertain. The CDR3 spans 15 residues. Germline V lookup: CDR1 LGHNA, CDR2 YSLEER. The CDR3 DNA reads TGCGCCAGCAGCCAAGACGGACTCCCGAACACTGAAGCTTCCTTT. Translated, it gives CASSQDGLPNTEASF.

As concerns this clonotype: One junction end disagrees with the germline gene, perhaps due to a read error. This sequence joins TRBV20-1 and TRBJ2-7; 10 bases map to TRBD2. CDR1 and CDR2 from the germline V gene are DFQATT and SNEGSKA (reference sequence). The CDR3 contains 15 residues. CDR3 bases: TGCGGTGCTGGATCGCCTAGCGGGGGATCCTACGAGCAGTACTTC. Translation gives CGAGSPSGGSYEQYF.

This clonotype was seen just once. The junction departs from the called germline gene at one end, perhaps through a read error. The J gene is TRBJ2-1, the V gene TRBV20-1, with D perhaps matching TRBD2 (6 bases). The V gene's germline CDR1 is DFQATT and CDR2 SNEGSKA (reference sequence). The CDR3 runs 15 residues. Here the CDR3 DNA reads TGCGGTGCTAGATATGCGGGATCAAACCACGATGAGCAGTTCTTC. Protein sequence: CGARYAGSNHDEQFF.

This clonotype turned up a few times. This chain connects TRBV29-1 to TRBJ2-5, with 11 bases matching TRBD2. CDR3 length: 16 amino acids. In germline, CDR1 is SQVTM, CDR2 ANQGSEA. Germline trimming cut 4 bases from V and 5 bases from J; bases unmatched to any gene: 12. The CDR3 spells CSVAVNSGRVVETQYF. CDR3 bases: TGCAGCGTTGCGGTCAATAGCGGGAGGGTTGTGGAGACCCAGTACTTC.